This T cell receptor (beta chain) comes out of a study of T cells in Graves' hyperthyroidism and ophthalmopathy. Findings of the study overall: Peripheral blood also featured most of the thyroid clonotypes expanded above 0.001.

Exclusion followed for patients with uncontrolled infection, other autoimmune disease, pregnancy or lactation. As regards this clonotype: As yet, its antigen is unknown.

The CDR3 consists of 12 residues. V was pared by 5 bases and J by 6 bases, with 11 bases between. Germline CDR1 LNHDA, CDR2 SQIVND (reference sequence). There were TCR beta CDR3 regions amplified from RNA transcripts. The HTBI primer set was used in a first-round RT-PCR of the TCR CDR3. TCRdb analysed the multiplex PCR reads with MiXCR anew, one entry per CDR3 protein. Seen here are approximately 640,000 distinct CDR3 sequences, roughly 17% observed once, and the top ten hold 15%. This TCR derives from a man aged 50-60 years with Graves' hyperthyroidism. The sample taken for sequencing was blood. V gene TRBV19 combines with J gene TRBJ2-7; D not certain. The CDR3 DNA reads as TGTGCCAGTAGTTTTGGGTCGGGCGAGCAGTACTTC. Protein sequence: CASSFGSGEQYF.